This TCR beta chain was observed in a study of regulatory T cells in long-lasting Graves disease (dated by TCRdb to 2020 to 2022). A note on the overall study: Antithyroid drugs had been taken for less than 3 months by newly diagnosed Graves' disease patients. The study took place in China and was registered as a clinical trial. Persistent Graves' disease patients were compared with newly diagnosed Graves' disease patients by peripheral blood TCR sequencing and RNA sequencing. TCR sequencing covered some 13 persistent and 20 or so newly diagnosed Graves' disease patients, about 35 samples in total. Summary of the overall study and its limitations: Persistent disease showed preferential use of TRBV28, TRBJ1-2 and TRBJ2-5, whereas newly diagnosed disease favored TRBV20-1 and TRBJ2-1. Compared with newly diagnosed patients, patients with persistent Graves' disease had lower TCR Shannon entropy and fewer highly expanded clones, which suggests clonal expansion. Only peripheral blood was studied, because thyroid tissue, the primary lesion, was inaccessible. More public clonotypes were shared among persistent patients (over 2,500) than among newly diagnosed patients (just under 1,000). Only the TCR beta chain was sequenced and analyzed. The small sample size was acknowledged by the authors as a limitation that may reduce accuracy.

This clonotype was counted ten times or more. This receptor's antigen is unknown. One base away there is no much larger clone; base qualities are not given. Trimming at the junction amounts to 4 bases on V and 5 bases on J, and the germline ends lie 9 bases apart. CDR1 and CDR2, looked up from the germline V gene (reference sequence), are LGHDT and YNNKEL. The CDR3, from cysteine to phenylalanine, totals 12 residues. Just the 36-base CDR3 DNA is kept, in frame starting at base 1. Explained via the paper, the time point label denotes: newly diagnosed GD, antithyroid drugs for less than 3 months. For both TCR sequencing and RNA sequencing, RNA was extracted from PBMCs using TRIzol. The diagnosis of Graves' disease was made according to American Thyroid Association guidelines. Recruitment of patients was carried out at an endocrinology department in Xi'an, China. Each patient gave 7.5 to 10 milliliters of peripheral blood, collected in an EDTA anticoagulant tube. Ficoll Paque Plus density gradient separation was used to isolate PBMCs, and no additional T cell sorting was done. An Agilent 2100 Bioanalyzer and agarose gel were used to check RNA quality, and a NanoDrop 2000 was used to measure RNA concentration.

The library was generated by multiplex PCR. Sequencing relied on an Illumina HiSeq 4000. To build TCR beta libraries, CDR3 regions were amplified by Arm-PCR using iRepertoire HTBI primers. Before sequencing, the PCR products underwent gel purification. In the authors' own workflow: Gene usage analysis of CDR3 amino acid clonotypes relied on the approximately 62 TRBV and 15 or so TRBJ segments identified across samples. Filtered high-quality paired reads were merged into contigs using COPE and FqMerger. Contigs were aligned with BLAST to IMGT TRBV, TRBD and TRBJ reference genes, and CDR3 was defined per IMGT. Any clonotype with a frequency above 0.1% was classified as a highly expanded clone. Shannon entropy served as the measure of repertoire diversity, while the Gini coefficient captured V-J evenness. Public clonotypes were defined as clonotypes shared by more than one individual. Using fastp trimming at Q25 and MiXCR clonotype assembly, TCRdb reanalyzed the public sequencing data and kept in-frame beta chains. Entries that share a CDR3 protein sequence are merged under the most common genes and DNA. TCRdb's processing, not the study's, gives the V and J calls here. This sample comprises about 540,000 distinct CDR3 sequences, roughly 13% of them detected only once. The ten largest make up roughly 10% of the sample.

A further study also used this sample, focusing on T cells in Graves' hyperthyroidism and ophthalmopathy. The second investigation adds: Stable Graves' hyperthyroidism was defined as the absence of progression to ophthalmopathy over 18 months of follow-up. Hyperthyroidism patients were aged 18 to 65 years and newly diagnosed, with disease duration of less than 2 months. Exclusion was applied to patients with uncontrolled infections, other autoimmune diseases, pregnancy or lactation. Diagnoses relied on clinical symptoms, serum thyroxine and TRAb, thyroid ultrasound and orbital computed tomography. A first-round RT-PCR of the TCR CDR3 used the HTBI primer set with the Qiagen OneStep RT-PCR kit. Most expanded thyroid clonotypes (frequency above 0.001) were also detected in blood, suggesting blood repertoires may reflect thyroid immune responses. A model built on a 13 V-J signature distinguished ophthalmopathy from stable hyperthyroidism, reaching around 90% sensitivity and about 81% specificity in cross-validation and 80%/75% in testing. In validation, the model predicted progression to ophthalmopathy with approximately 71% sensitivity and approximately 72% specificity, a median of about 6.7 months before onset. To identify distinguishing TCR V-J signatures, a discovery cohort of around 100 patients was used, comprising 43 with Graves' ophthalmopathy and about 59 with stable Graves' hyperthyroidism. Whether ophthalmopathy could be predicted prospectively was tested in an independent validation cohort made up of under 20 hyperthyroidism patients plus 17 patients who later progressed to ophthalmopathy. The 100 discovery patients were divided at random into training and test sets in a 7:3 ratio. Thyroid tissue and blood T-cell repertoires from over 5 Graves' hyperthyroidism patients were also compared in the study. Once sampling was done, hyperthyroidism patients were given methimazole at a starting dose of 30 mg daily, whereas ophthalmopathy patients were given high-dose intravenous methylprednisolone. A second multiplex PCR round built the libraries, followed by size selection and purification. The libraries were sequenced on an Illumina HiSeq2000 using paired-end 100 bp reads. SOAPnuke was used to process the raw data, removing reads that contained adapters or uncalled bases, had a mean Phred below 15, or lacked an exact match to the constant primer or identifier. High-quality paired reads were merged with COPE v1.2.5, and unique nucleotide sequences were defined as clonotypes. MiTCR v1.1 was used to align the clonotypes against IMGT TRBV, TRBD and TRBJ reference segments. The analysis was restricted to V-J combinations with a frequency above 0.0001, which together covered about 99% of the repertoires. The TCS score was defined as the ratio of F50 (clonal expansion) to E x V (chaos), calculated using BLOSUM62-based TCRdist between CDR3 peptides within each V-J. Welch's t-statistics and random forest reduced fewer than 550 V-J features to some 14, which were used in a naive Bayes classifier (R e1071). Sample size was not statistically predetermined, and investigators were not blinded to group allocation. TCR Vbeta CDR3 sequencing of fewer than 150 peripheral blood samples (roughly 43 ophthalmopathy, 75 hyperthyroidism and about 17 progressor patients) is reported in the paper.

The sequence derives from a young man with Graves disease. Donor details come from another sample of the same person, matched by shared clones. Sequences were derived from peripheral blood mononuclear cells (PBMCs), sampled at new diagnosis, from a patient treated with antithyroid drugs. This sequence uses TRBV3-1 and TRBJ2-7; no D gene call is confident. CDR3 region: CASSRARHEQYF. The sequenced DNA: TGTGCCAGCAGCCGAGCCAGACACGAGCAGTACTTC.